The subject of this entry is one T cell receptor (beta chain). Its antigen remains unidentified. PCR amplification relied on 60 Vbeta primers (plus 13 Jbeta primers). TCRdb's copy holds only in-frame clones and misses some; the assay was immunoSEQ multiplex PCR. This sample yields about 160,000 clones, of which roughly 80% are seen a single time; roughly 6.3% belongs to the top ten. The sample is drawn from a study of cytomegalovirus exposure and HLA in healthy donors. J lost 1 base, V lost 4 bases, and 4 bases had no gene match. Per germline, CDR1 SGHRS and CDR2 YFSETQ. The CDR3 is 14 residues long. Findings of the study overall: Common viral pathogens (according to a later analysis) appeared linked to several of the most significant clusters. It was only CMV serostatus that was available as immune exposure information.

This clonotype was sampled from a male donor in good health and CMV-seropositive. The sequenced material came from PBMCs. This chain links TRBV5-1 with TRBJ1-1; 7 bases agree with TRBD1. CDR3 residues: CASSTGQSNTEAFF. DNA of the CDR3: TGCGCCAGCAGCACGGGACAGTCGAACACTGAAGCTTTCTTT.